This TCR beta chain was sequenced in a study of shared clonotypes between healthy human individuals. Points from the study as a whole: Few donors restricted represented genetic and exposure-history diversity. Naive subsets generally had larger estimated richness than memory subsets. What rarefaction showed was incomplete sorted-subset sequencing despite large depth.

About this clone: Its specificity is not known.

Per sorted-subset replicate PCR, input was 200 to 250 ng DNA, representing 30,000 or so T cell genomes. The assay was immunoSEQ multiplex PCR, and TCRdb's table has in-frame clones only and misses some. The sample records some 500,000 clones, around 96% being singletons. The receptor was isolated from a woman aged 25 to 39 in good health. The sample comprised naive CD4+ T cells sorted from blood. Subset given: CD45RA+ positively selected.

CDR3 in DNA: TGTGCCAGCAGCTTTCCCCTGAACACTGAAGCTTTCTTT. The encoded protein is CASSFPLNTEAFF. The genes are TRBV13 and TRBJ1-1; no clear D. CDR3 size: 13 residues. V was clipped by 3 bases and J by 0 bases, with 5 bases between them. Germline CDR1 reads PRHDT; CDR2 reads FYEKMQ (reference sequence). The whole variable domain, filled in from reference TRBV13 and TRBJ1-1, reads AAGVIQSPRHLIKEKRETATLKCYPIPRHDTVYWYQQGPGQDPQFLISFYEKMQSDKGSIPDRFSAQQFSDYHSELNMSSLELGDSALYFCASSFPLNTEAFFGQGTRLTVV.